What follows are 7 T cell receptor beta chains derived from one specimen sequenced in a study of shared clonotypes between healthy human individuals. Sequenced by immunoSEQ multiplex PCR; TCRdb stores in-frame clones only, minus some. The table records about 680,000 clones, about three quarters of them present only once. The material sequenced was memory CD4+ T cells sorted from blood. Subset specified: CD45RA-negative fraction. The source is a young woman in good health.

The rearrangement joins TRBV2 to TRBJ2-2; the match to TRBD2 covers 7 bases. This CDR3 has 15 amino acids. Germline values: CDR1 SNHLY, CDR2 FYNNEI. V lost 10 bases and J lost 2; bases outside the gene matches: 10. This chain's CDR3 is CATRKASGNTGELFF. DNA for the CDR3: TGTGCCACCCGAAAAGCTAGCGGTAACACCGGGGAGCTGTTTTTT.

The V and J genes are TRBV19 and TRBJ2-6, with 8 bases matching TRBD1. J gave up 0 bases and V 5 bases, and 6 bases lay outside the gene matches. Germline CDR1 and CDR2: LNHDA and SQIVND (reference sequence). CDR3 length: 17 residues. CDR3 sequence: CASSLRQGSSGANVLTF. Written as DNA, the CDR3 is TGTGCCAGTAGTTTAAGACAGGGGAGCTCTGGGGCCAACGTCCTGACTTTC.

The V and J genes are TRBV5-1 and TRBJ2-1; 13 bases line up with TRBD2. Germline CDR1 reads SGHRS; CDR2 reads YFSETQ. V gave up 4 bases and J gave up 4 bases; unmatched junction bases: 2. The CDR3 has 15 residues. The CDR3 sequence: CASSKTSGGYNEQFF. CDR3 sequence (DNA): TGCGCCAGCAGCAAGACTAGCGGGGGGTACAATGAGCAGTTCTTC.

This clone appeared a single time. The CDR3 nucleotides are TGTGCCAGCAGCTTGGCCGTGACTAGCGGGAGCAGCGAGCAGTACTTC. Translated, it gives CASSLAVTSGSSEQYF. This chain uses TRBV5-5 with TRBJ2-7; 12 nucleotides align to TRBD2. The length of the CDR3 is 16 residues. Germline V CDR1 and CDR2: SGHKS, YYEKEE (reference sequence). The trim removed 0 bases at V and 6 bases at J, leaving 7 bases unmatched.

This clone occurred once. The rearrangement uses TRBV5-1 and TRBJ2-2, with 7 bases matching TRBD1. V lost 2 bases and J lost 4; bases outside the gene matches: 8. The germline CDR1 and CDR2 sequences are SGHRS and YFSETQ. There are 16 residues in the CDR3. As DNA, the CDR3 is TGCGCCAGCAGCTTTTTATCAGGGGGAACCACCGGGGAGCTGTTTTTT. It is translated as CASSFLSGGTTGELFF.

Written as DNA, the CDR3 is TGTGCCAGCAGTCAAACCGGGACACTTAACTATGGCTACACCTTC. It encodes CASSQTGTLNYGYTF. The chain combines TRBV28 with TRBJ1-2, with D perhaps matching TRBD1 (6 bases). Per the germline V gene, CDR1 is MDHEN and CDR2 is SYDVKM. CDR3 size: 15 residues. The V end lost 5 bases, the J end lost 1 base, and 14 bases lay between the germline ends.

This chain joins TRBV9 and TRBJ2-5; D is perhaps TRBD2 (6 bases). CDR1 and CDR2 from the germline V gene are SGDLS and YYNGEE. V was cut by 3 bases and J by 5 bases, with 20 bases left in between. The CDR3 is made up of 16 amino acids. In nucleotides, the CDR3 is TGTGCCAGCAGCGGCCCGGTTTTGGGAGGCGGGGAGACCCAGTACTTC. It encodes CASSGPVLGGGETQYF.